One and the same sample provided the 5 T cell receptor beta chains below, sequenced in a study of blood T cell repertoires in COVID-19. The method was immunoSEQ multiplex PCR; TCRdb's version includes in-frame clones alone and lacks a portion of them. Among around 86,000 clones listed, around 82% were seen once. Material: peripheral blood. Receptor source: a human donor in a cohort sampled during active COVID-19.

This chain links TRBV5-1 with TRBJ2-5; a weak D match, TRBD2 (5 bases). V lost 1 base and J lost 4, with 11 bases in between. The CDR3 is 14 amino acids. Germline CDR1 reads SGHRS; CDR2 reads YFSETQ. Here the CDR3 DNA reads TGCGCCAGCAGCTTGTTTTCTAGCATAGAGACCCAGTACTTC. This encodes CASSLFSSIETQYF.

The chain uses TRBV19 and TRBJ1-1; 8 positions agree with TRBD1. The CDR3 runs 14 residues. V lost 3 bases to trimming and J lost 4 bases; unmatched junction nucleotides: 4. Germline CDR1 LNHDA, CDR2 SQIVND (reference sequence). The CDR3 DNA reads TGTGCCAGTAGTATCAGACAGGGGTCCACTGAAGCTTTCTTT. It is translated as CASSIRQGSTEAFF.

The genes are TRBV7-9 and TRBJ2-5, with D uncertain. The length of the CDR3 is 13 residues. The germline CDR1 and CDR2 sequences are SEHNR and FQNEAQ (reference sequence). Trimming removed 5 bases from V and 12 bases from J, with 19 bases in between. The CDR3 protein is CASSPRRQAREYF. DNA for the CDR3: TGTGCCAGCAGCCCCCGTCGTCAGGCCCGTGAGTACTTC. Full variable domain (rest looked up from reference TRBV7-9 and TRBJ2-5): DTGVSQNPRHKITKRGQNVTFRCDPISEHNRLYWYRQTLGQGPEFLTYFQNEAQLEKSRLLSDRFSAERPKGSFSTLEIQRTEQGDSAMYLCASSPRRQAREYFGPGTRLLVL.

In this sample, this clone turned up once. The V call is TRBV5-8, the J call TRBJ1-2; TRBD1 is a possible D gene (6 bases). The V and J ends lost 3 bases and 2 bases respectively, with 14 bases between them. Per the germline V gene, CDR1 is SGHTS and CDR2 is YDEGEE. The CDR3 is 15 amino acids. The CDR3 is CASSWGAGANYGYTF. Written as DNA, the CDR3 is TGTGCCAGCAGCTGGGGGGCGGGGGCCAACTATGGCTACACCTTC.

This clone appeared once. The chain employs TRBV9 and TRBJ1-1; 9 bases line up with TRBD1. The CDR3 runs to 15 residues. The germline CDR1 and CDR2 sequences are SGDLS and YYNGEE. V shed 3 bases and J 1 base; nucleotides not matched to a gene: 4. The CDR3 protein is CASSAGQGGNTEAFF. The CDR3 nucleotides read TGTGCCAGCAGCGCGGGACAGGGAGGGAACACTGAAGCTTTCTTT.